The clone carrying this T cell receptor (beta chain) appeared a few times. This specimen comes from a study of blood T cells in healthy people across ages. In the study overall: Through template switching, about one barcoded beta molecule was captured per two T cells, as measured in model experiments.

The CDR3 spans 14 residues. Germline values: CDR1 MNHEY, CDR2 SMNVEV (reference sequence). The V and J ends lost 5 bases and 3 bases respectively, with 10 bases between them. Donors were systemically healthy Caucasian individuals from Russia aged 6 to 90 years. Alongside a J-beta primer mix, a sample-barcoded 5' primer served in a second PCR lasting roughly 7 to 12 cycles. TCRdb re-called the 5' RACE reads with MiXCR, one entry per CDR3 protein. The table includes 500,000 to 650,000 distinct CDR3 sequences, over 25% detected once. The same sample was also studied in work on T cells of mothers and their children.

The sample consisted of blood. This rearrangement joins TRBV27 to TRBJ2-2; D possibly corresponds to TRBD1 (5 bases). This TCR was recovered from a boy younger than 10 in good health. The CDR3 loop is CASSTQGYTGELFF. As DNA, the CDR3 is TGTGCCAGCAGTACTCAGGGTTACACCGGGGAGCTGTTTTTT.